These T cell receptor beta chains were read from a single sample in a study of cytomegalovirus exposure and HLA in healthy donors. TCRdb keeps only in-frame clones here, not all; method: immunoSEQ multiplex PCR. The table shows approximately 88,000 clones, with 84% occurring only once. Specimen: PBMCs. These receptors all come from a woman in her late teens or twenties in good health and CMV-seropositive. Both conserved end residues are part of each CDR3. A D gene is named only where the DNA matches it firmly. Expanded clones are given a class, and other clones once, few, many or no size at all.

d_gene	j_gene	len	v_gene	abundance	CDR3aa	CDR3nt
.	TRBJ2-1	10	TRBV28	.	CASQEGEQFF	TGTGCCAGCCAGGAAGGTGAGCAGTTCTTC
.	TRBJ2-6	19	TRBV27	.	CASSLLSPGISSGANVLTF	TGTGCCAGCAGTTTACTCTCGCCGGGTATCTCTTCTGGGGCCAACGTCCTGACTTTC
.	TRBJ1-1	11	TRBV29-1	few	CSGQENTEAFF	TGCAGCGGGCAGGAGAACACTGAAGCTTTCTTT
.	TRBJ2-7	14	TRBV27	few	CASSLSPSAYEQYF	TGTGCCAGCAGTTTATCGCCTAGCGCCTACGAGCAGTACTTC
TRBD1	TRBJ1-6	16	TRBV28	.	CASSLWDRGDNSPLHF	TGTGCCAGCAGTTTATGGGACAGGGGGGATAATTCACCCCTCCACTTT
.	TRBJ2-7	15	TRBV19	.	CASSNPRTGSNEQYF	TGTGCCAGTAGTAATCCACGGACGGGGAGTAACGAGCAGTACTTC
.	TRBJ1-3	15	TRBV19	few	CASIGLADSGNTIYF	TGTGCCAGTATTGGGTTGGCGGACTCTGGAAACACCATATATTTT
.	TRBJ1-2	12	TRBV29-1	.	CSVVMQNYGYTF	TGCAGCGTTGTTATGCAGAACTATGGCTACACCTTC
.	TRBJ1-1	13	TRBV27	.	CASSLTGRTEAFF	TGTGCCAGCAGTTTAACCGGGAGAACTGAAGCTTTCTTT
.	TRBJ2-1	13	TRBV6-5	.	CASSYSWARRWFF	TGTGCCAGCAGTTACTCTTGGGCCCGCCGCTGGTTCTTC
TRBD1	TRBJ2-2	16	TRBV11-2	.	CASSPPGGWGTGELFF	TGTGCCAGCAGCCCTCCAGGGGGCTGGGGCACCGGGGAGCTGTTTTTT
TRBD2	TRBJ2-1	20	TRBV19	.	CASSIQGADYEGLADNEQFF	TGTGCCAGTAGTATTCAGGGGGCAGATTACGAGGGACTAGCGGACAATGAGCAGTTCTTC
TRBD1	TRBJ2-2	16	TRBV28	.	CASSSGGQGNTGELFF	TGTGCCAGCAGTTCGGGGGGACAGGGGAACACCGGGGAGCTGTTTTTT
.	TRBJ2-5	14	TRBV6-6	.	CASSPLEIQETQYF	TGTGCCAGCAGTCCACTAGAGATCCAAGAGACCCAGTACTTC
.	TRBJ1-5	15	TRBV7-2	.	CASSLSVGERQPQHF	TGTGCCAGCAGCTTAAGCGTTGGGGAGAGGCAGCCCCAGCATTTT
.	TRBJ2-1	15	TRBV5-1	once	CASSSGRVLDNEQFF	TGCGCCAGCAGCTCGGGCAGGGTTCTGGACAATGAGCAGTTCTTC
.	TRBJ2-5	14	TRBV7-2	.	CASSSRAGQETQYF	TGTGCCAGCAGCTCCCGTGCAGGCCAAGAGACCCAGTACTTC
.	TRBJ1-4	15	TRBV2	once	CASSVRRQGIEKLFF	TGTGCCAGCAGTGTACGACGGCAGGGTATCGAAAAACTGTTTTTT
.	TRBJ1-2	13	TRBV27	.	CASSTEQGRGYTF	TGTGCCAGCAGTACAGAACAGGGTAGAGGCTACACCTTC
TRBD1	TRBJ1-1	15	TRBV6-5	.	CASSPTGGMNTEAFF	TGTGCCAGCAGCCCGACAGGGGGGATGAACACTGAAGCTTTCTTT
TRBD1	TRBJ2-3	13	TRBV7-9	.	CACPGQGADTQYF	TGTGCCTGCCCGGGACAGGGGGCAGATACGCAGTATTTT
.	TRBJ1-5	17	TRBV2	once	CASSEAPQGYSNQPQHF	TGTGCCAGCAGTGAAGCGCCGCAGGGGTATAGCAATCAGCCCCAGCATTTT
.	TRBJ2-2	13	TRBV6-4	.	CASSRQNTGELFF	TGTGCCAGCAGTCGACAGAACACCGGGGAGCTGTTTTTT
TRBD2	TRBJ2-7	15	TRBV5-6	.	CASGGLAGDSYEQYF	TGTGCCAGCGGAGGGCTAGCGGGGGACTCCTACGAGCAGTACTTC
.	TRBJ1-4	14	TRBV13	.	CASRRETTNEKLFF	TGTGCCAGCAGAAGAGAGACAACTAATGAAAAACTGTTTTTT
TRBD2	TRBJ2-5	15	TRBV7-9	.	CASTLAGLYQETQYF	TGTGCCAGCACCCTAGCGGGGCTGTACCAAGAGACCCAGTACTTC
.	TRBJ1-5	15	TRBV5-5	.	CASSLYEVSNQPQHF	TGTGCCAGCAGCTTGTATGAGGTGAGCAATCAGCCCCAGCATTTT
TRBD2	TRBJ2-3	18	TRBV7-2	once	CASSLAPASGGGTDTQYF	TGTGCCAGCAGCTTAGCGCCGGCTAGCGGGGGCGGGACAGATACGCAGTATTTT
TRBD1	TRBJ1-4	15	TRBV28	.	CASSLPRGRHEKLFF	TGTGCCAGCAGTTTGCCCAGGGGGCGCCATGAAAAACTGTTTTTT
.	TRBJ1-2	12	TRBV5-1	.	CASSYDSPGYTF	TGCGCCAGCAGCTACGACAGTCCTGGCTACACCTTC
TRBD1	TRBJ1-4	14	TRBV28	.	CASRGTGFGEKLFF	TGTGCCAGCCGCGGGACAGGGTTTGGAGAAAAACTGTTTTTT
.	TRBJ1-3	18	TRBV19	.	CASTLSPGHLSSGNTIYF	TGTGCCAGTACCCTTTCCCCGGGACACCTGAGCTCTGGAAACACCATATATTTT
TRBD1	TRBJ2-7	14	TRBV5-1	.	CASSLAGGSYEQYF	TGCGCCAGCAGCTTGGCAGGGGGCTCCTACGAGCAGTACTTC
TRBD1	TRBJ2-5	17	TRBV12-5	.	CASGSYYSGTGKETQYF	TGTGCTAGTGGTTCCTACTACTCCGGGACAGGGAAAGAGACCCAGTACTTC
TRBD1	TRBJ2-7	13	TRBV29-1	.	CSVVRTGPYEQYF	TGCAGCGTTGTCAGGACAGGACCCTACGAGCAGTACTTC
.	TRBJ1-4	13	TRBV28	.	CASIERGNEKLFF	TGTGCCAGCATCGAACGGGGGAATGAAAAACTGTTTTTT
TRBD1	TRBJ2-7	13	TRBV30	.	CAWRPGQGYEQYF	TGTGCCTGGAGGCCCGGACAGGGCTACGAGCAGTACTTC